This TCR beta chain emerged from a study of PD-1 blockade in mismatch repair-deficient tumors. V was trimmed by 6 bases and J by 5 bases, leaving 10 bases between them. The CDR3 consists of 12 residues. Germline-derived CDR1 and CDR2 are MGHDK and SYGVNS. Assay: immunoSEQ multiplex PCR; the TCRdb copy retains only in-frame clones and omits some. The sample holds 45,000 to 55,000 clones, over 75% seen once. Study results and caveats: Rapid post-treatment expansion, then contraction, generally preceding radiologic response, marked tumor-resident clones.

As regards this clone: What it recognizes is unknown.

This chain joins TRBV25-1 and TRBJ1-2; D uncertain. The sequenced sample was peripheral blood, obtained 20 weeks after starting pembrolizumab. This TCR came from an adult with mismatch repair-deficient cancer. CDR3 sequence: CASSPGLYGYTF. In nucleotides, the CDR3 is TGTGCCAGCAGCCCGGGTCTATATGGCTACACCTTC.